The clone carrying this T cell receptor (beta chain) was seen ten or more times. Sample treatment: oral pan-JAK inhibitor, 5-10 mg twice daily. This specimen comes from a study of CD8+ T cells in alopecia areata. Study in general: Treated patients received oral tofacitinib, 5 to 10 mg twice daily.

CDR1 SGHVS and CDR2 FQNEAQ come from the germline V gene. The CDR3 is 15 residues long. V gave up 5 bases and J gave up 0 bases, with 14 bases separating them. RNA was extracted and reverse transcribed into cDNA as the sequencing template. The assay was immunoSEQ multiplex PCR, and TCRdb's table has in-frame clones only and misses some. The data contain 90,000 to 100,000 clones, 61% of them singletons. The starting material was CD8+ T cells sorted from blood, obtained at week 4, from a patient treated with tofacitinib. The rearrangement links TRBV7-8 to TRBJ2-7, with a tentative D call TRBD1 (5 bases). The receptor was derived from a human donor with alopecia areata. The CDR3 reads CASSPDPDSSYEQYF. Written as DNA, the CDR3 is TGTGCCAGCAGCCCCGACCCCGACAGCTCCTACGAGCAGTACTTC.